The 27 T cell receptor beta chains given below trace back to one sample, sequenced in a study of T-cell memory formation after mild COVID-19. Each CDR3 protein gets one entry after TCRdb re-called the 5' RACE reads with MiXCR. The sample contains some 450,000 distinct CDR3 sequences, around 18% of which appear only once. Sequenced input: PBMCs or a T cell subset sorted from them (not recorded which). Receptors were obtained from an adult woman who had mild COVID-19 (a few samples of this study predate the infection). Cell type and time point are not known.

The chain carries TRBV3-1 and TRBJ1-2; D unclear. Between the trimmed V and J ends, which lost 6 bases and 4 bases, there was a span of 6 bases. Germline loops: CDR1 LGHDT, CDR2 YNNKEL (reference sequence). CDR3 length: 11 residues. CDR3 in amino acids: CASRKGYGYTF. Written as DNA, the CDR3 is TGTGCCAGCAGAAAGGGCTATGGCTACACCTTC.

This chain connects TRBV19 to TRBJ1-1, with D unresolved. The CDR3 totals 13 residues. V lost 7 bases, J lost 0 bases, and 9 bases lay in between. Germline CDR1 and CDR2: LNHDA and SQIVND (reference sequence). CDR3 coding DNA: TGTGCCAGTAAGGAGGCACTGAACACTGAAGCTTTCTTT. Its protein product is CASKEALNTEAFF.

The rearrangement joins TRBV20-1 to TRBJ2-1; D is perhaps TRBD2 (6 bases). V was pared by 1 base and J by 4 bases, with 20 bases between. Per germline, CDR1 DFQATT and CDR2 SNEGSKA (reference sequence). There are 17 residues in the CDR3. The DNA for the CDR3 is TGCAGTGCTAGAGGCCCGGACGGGGGTGGCCTGTACAATGAGCAGTTCTTC. It codes for CSARGPDGGGLYNEQFF.

V usage is TRBV24-1 and J usage is TRBJ2-1; D ambiguous. Per germline, CDR1 KGHDR and CDR2 SFDVKD. The CDR3 extends over 15 amino acids. The germline V and J ends were trimmed by 3 bases and 4 bases, with 12 bases remaining between them. The CDR3 region is CATSDVSIDYNEQFF. The CDR3 bases are TGTGCCACCAGTGATGTAAGCATTGATTACAATGAGCAGTTCTTC.

V gene TRBV20-1 combines with J gene TRBJ2-1, with D possibly being TRBD2 (6 bases). Germline V gene lookup returns CDR1 DFQATT and CDR2 SNEGSKA (reference sequence). V lost 3 bases and J lost 6, with 12 bases in between. This CDR3 comprises 13 residues. CDR3 DNA sequence: TGCAGTGCTAGCGGGGGAGTGGGCAATGAGCAGTTCTTC. Residues: CSASGGVGNEQFF.

This clonotype was seen only a few times. This sequence joins TRBV21-1 and TRBJ2-4; the table's D call of TRBD2 was not tested on the DNA. TRBV21-1 is designated a pseudogene. The CDR3 extends over 16 amino acids. This chain's CDR3 is CASVDYDTEAKNIQYF. For the CDR3, the DNA is TGTGCCAGCGTCGACTACGACACTGAAGCCAAAAACATTCAGTACTTC.

The V call is TRBV6-2 or TRBV6-3, the J call TRBJ2-1; D is unresolved. Per germline, CDR1 MNHEY and CDR2 SVGEGT. V shed 5 bases and J shed 0 bases, with 26 bases lying between them. There are 20 residues in the CDR3. CDR3 nucleotide sequence: TGTGCCAGCAGTCCGACGTTGGATGGCAGACGACTTTCCTCCTACAATGAGCAGTTCTTC. It encodes CASSPTLDGRRLSSYNEQFF.

The sample holds a few counts of this clonotype. J is TRBJ2-5 and V is TRBV5-6, with D possibly TRBD2 on 7 matching bases. V was trimmed by 2 bases and J by 5 bases, leaving 16 bases between them. This CDR3 has 15 residues. The germline V gene has CDR1 SGHDT and CDR2 YYEEEE. The DNA for the CDR3 is TGTGCCAGCAGCTTCCTTGCGGGGGCGTCTGAGACCCAGTACTTC. This encodes CASSFLAGASETQYF.

The chain recombines TRBV11-2 with TRBJ1-2, with a tentative D call TRBD1 (6 bases). This CDR3 is 14 amino acids long. V lost 5 bases and J 8 bases, leaving 18 bases between the germline ends. Looked up from germline, CDR1 is SGHAT and CDR2 is FQNNGV. CDR3 amino acids: CASSTYTGSWGYTF. The CDR3 DNA sequence: TGTGCCAGCAGCACCTATACAGGGTCCTGGGGCTACACCTTC.

This clonotype occurred a few times. The rearrangement links TRBV18 to TRBJ1-6; 7 bases line up with TRBD1. Losses at the gene ends were 4 bases for V and 4 bases for J; bases not matched to a gene: 1. The CDR3 has 14 amino acids. Germline V gives CDR1 KGHSH, CDR2 LQKENI. The CDR3 DNA sequence: TGTGCCAGCTCACGGGACAGATATAATTCACCCCTCCACTTT. Protein: CASSRDRYNSPLHF. Filled out from reference TRBV18 and TRBJ1-6, the complete variable domain reads NAGVMQNPRHLVRRRGQEARLRCSPMKGHSHVYWYRQLPEEGLKFMVYLQKENIIDESGMPKERFSAEFPKEGPSILRIQQVVRGDSAAYFCASSRDRYNSPLHFGNGTRLTVT.

This clonotype was seen only a few times. The V gene is TRBV6-5, the J gene TRBJ2-7, with no clear D. Trimming stripped 0 bases from V and 10 bases from J, with 10 bases between. CDR3 length: 12 amino acids. The germline gives CDR1 MNHEY, CDR2 SVGAGI. CDR3 DNA: TGTGCCAGCAGTTACTCGGGTGGCTTCCAGTACTTC. It specifies CASSYSGGFQYF.

This clonotype occurred a few times. The chain is built from TRBV20-1 and TRBJ2-1, with 10 bases matching TRBD2. This CDR3 has 14 residues. With V trimmed by 6 bases and J by 6 bases, 8 bases remained unmatched. Germline values: CDR1 DFQATT, CDR2 SNEGSKA (reference sequence). The DNA of the CDR3 is TGCAGTGCCCCCCGGACTAGCGGTCCCAATGAGCAGTTCTTC. Translation gives CSAPRTSGPNEQFF.

The chain employs TRBV4-1 and TRBJ2-3, with 7 bases that match TRBD2. With V trimmed by 2 bases and J by 3 bases, 2 bases remained unmatched. CDR3 length equals 14 residues. Germline loops: CDR1 MGHRA, CDR2 YSYEKL. CDR3 coding DNA: TGCGCCAGCAGCCAATGGGAGGGAACAGATACGCAGTATTTT. Its translation: CASSQWEGTDTQYF.

The chain uses TRBV30 and TRBJ1-1; the match to TRBD1 covers 8 bases. The V and J ends lost 3 bases and 6 bases, in that order; junction bases with no gene match: 3. Germline V gene data show CDR1 as GTSNPN and CDR2 as SVGIG (reference sequence). The CDR3 sequence is 12 residues long. CDR3 loop: CAWSHRGAEAFF. The CDR3, as DNA: TGTGCCTGGAGCCACAGGGGGGCTGAAGCTTTCTTT.

CDR3 DNA: TGTGCCAGCAGCTTGTACGGGACAGGGAGCAATGAGCAGTTCTTC. Its translation: CASSLYGTGSNEQFF. The V and J genes are TRBV5-6 and TRBJ2-1; 9 bases fit TRBD1. The trim removed 1 base at V and 6 bases at J, leaving 5 bases unmatched. Germline CDR1 SGHDT, CDR2 YYEEEE. The CDR3 spans 15 residues.

The chain carries TRBV20-1 and TRBJ1-3, with no clear D. The V end was cut by 6 bases, the J end by 0 bases, with 15 bases between. The CDR3 runs 15 residues. Germline V CDR1 and CDR2: DFQATT, SNEGSKA (reference sequence). CDR3 coding DNA: TGCAGTGCCATCTGGGGTAGGGTCTCTGGAAACACCATATATTTT. Translated, it gives CSAIWGRVSGNTIYF.

This rearrangement joins TRBV6-1 to TRBJ2-1; the match to TRBD2 covers 10 bases. The germline gives CDR1 MNHNS, CDR2 SASEGT. V lost 1 base and J lost 4; bases outside the gene matches: 4. CDR3 size: 16 residues. CDR3 amino acids: CASSEDVLAGYNEQFF. DNA of the CDR3: TGTGCCAGCAGTGAAGATGTACTAGCGGGATACAATGAGCAGTTCTTC.

The rearrangement links TRBV12-2 to TRBJ2-6. TRBV12-2 is annotated as a pseudogene. The CDR3 covers 16 residues. CDR3 sequence reads: CASRLGTKAGANVLTF. The CDR3 DNA reads as TGTGCAAGTCGCTTAGGAACCAAGGCGGGGGCCAACGTCCTGACTTTC.

CDR3 coding DNA: TGTGCCAGCAGATCTGAAGCTGCTGGCTACACCTTC. This encodes CASRSEAAGYTF. The chain combines TRBV6-1 with TRBJ1-2; D is ambiguous. V gave up 6 bases and J gave up 7 bases, with 12 bases separating them. This CDR3 region has 12 residues. Germline CDR1 reads MNHNS; CDR2 reads SASEGT.

In its sample, this clonotype was seen many times. This rearrangement joins TRBV20-1 to TRBJ2-5; 8 bases fit TRBD2. V shed 6 bases and J 4 bases; nucleotides not matched to a gene: 19. The CDR3 runs 17 residues. Germline V gene sequence: CDR1 DFQATT, CDR2 SNEGSKA (reference sequence). The CDR3 region is CSARGERDSNMRETQYF. The DNA of the CDR3 is TGCAGTGCGCGGGGGGAGCGGGACTCCAATATGCGAGAGACCCAGTACTTC.

This clonotype was recorded a few times. V is TRBV6-2 or TRBV6-3 and J is TRBJ2-4; D is ambiguous. The length of the CDR3 is 15 residues. Germline V gene lookup returns CDR1 MNHEY and CDR2 SVGEGT. Trimming left V 4 bases short and J 0 bases short, with 10 bases between. The CDR3 region is CASSWPELAKNIQYF. CDR3 DNA: TGTGCCAGCAGTTGGCCCGAGCTAGCCAAAAACATTCAGTACTTC.

The V gene is TRBV9, the J gene TRBJ2-1; D unclear. Deletions cut 1 base from V and 0 bases from J, with 11 bases between. This CDR3 region has 16 residues. Germline values: CDR1 SGDLS, CDR2 YYNGEE. Here the CDR3 DNA reads TGTGCCAGCAGCGTAAGTCACTCCAGCTCCTACAATGAGCAGTTCTTC. Residues: CASSVSHSSSYNEQFF.

The rearrangement links TRBV29-1 to TRBJ2-1, with D uncertain. Trimming pared 7 bases from V and 6 bases from J, leaving 13 bases between. Germline V gives CDR1 SQVTM, CDR2 ANQGSEA. CDR3 length: 12 amino acids. This CDR3 reads CSGSAALNEQFF. DNA for the CDR3: TGCAGCGGATCGGCCGCCCTCAATGAGCAGTTCTTC.

This chain uses TRBV24-1 with TRBJ2-2; D assignment may be TRBD1 or TRBD2 (5 bases each). Germline-derived CDR1 and CDR2 are KGHDR and SFDVKD. Trimming pared 2 bases from V and 8 bases from J, leaving 17 bases between. This CDR3 region has 16 residues. The CDR3 region is CATSDSSHQGPGELFF. CDR3 coding DNA: TGTGCCACCAGTGATTCTAGCCATCAGGGACCGGGGGAGCTGTTTTTT.

V gene TRBV19 combines with J gene TRBJ2-6, with TRBD1 matching 7 bases. The length of the CDR3 is 16 residues. Germline CDR1 is LNHDA and CDR2 is SQIVND (reference sequence). V trimming: 7 bases; J trimming: 4 bases; junction bases outside the gene matches: 10. DNA for the CDR3: TGTGCCAGTACCCCCAGACAGGGCTCAGGGGCCAACGTCCTGACTTTC. Translated: CASTPRQGSGANVLTF.

J is TRBJ2-1 and V is TRBV10-3, with D possibly called TRBD1 or TRBD2 (5 bases each). Germline V gene sequence: CDR1 ENHRY, CDR2 SYGVKD. V lost 8 bases and J 6 bases, leaving 14 bases between the germline ends. The length of the CDR3 is 13 residues. CDR3 sequence (DNA): TGTGCCATCGGACGGGACGCCCCCAATGAGCAGTTCTTC. Translated: CAIGRDAPNEQFF.

The gene calls are TRBV2 and TRBJ2-7, with a tentative D call TRBD1 (5 bases). V lost 3 bases and J 0 bases, leaving 12 bases between the germline ends. This CDR3 is 15 amino acids long. In germline, CDR1 is SNHLY, CDR2 FYNNEI. The CDR3 sequence: CASSDWGTSSYEQYF. CDR3 sequence (DNA): TGTGCCAGCAGTGATTGGGGCACCTCCTCCTACGAGCAGTACTTC.